This T cell receptor beta chain appears in the sequencing data of a study of T cell repertoires in cytomegalovirus infection. Study-level information: Public TCR beta signatures indicated both CMV infection and matching HLA type.

Points from the study as a whole: Ex vivo, HLA-C-restricted CMV-specific TCR beta clonotypes prevailed over the rest of the response.

The CDR3 contains 14 residues. Germline CDR1 and CDR2: SGHVS and FNYEAQ. The V and J ends lost 5 bases and 2 bases respectively, with 13 bases between them. Ten or more counts support this clonotype. The antigen remains unidentified. TCRdb used MiXCR to reprocess the reads, holding one entry per CDR3 protein. This repertoire shows roughly 80,000 distinct CDR3 sequences, 20% to 30% found once; its top ten account for roughly 50%. This clonotype originated in a human donor in good health (CMV status not recorded). Some clones in this sample may be carry-over from other donors' samples. The J gene is TRBJ2-7, the V gene TRBV7-6; D tentatively reads TRBD1 or TRBD2 (5 bases each). The sample consisted of CD8+ T cells from cultured PBMCs, taken from culture after CMV antigen stimulation. CDR3 nucleotide sequence: TGTGCCAGCAGCGCTGAGGGGCTAGCCTACGAGCAGTACTTC. Amino acid sequence: CASSAEGLAYEQYF.